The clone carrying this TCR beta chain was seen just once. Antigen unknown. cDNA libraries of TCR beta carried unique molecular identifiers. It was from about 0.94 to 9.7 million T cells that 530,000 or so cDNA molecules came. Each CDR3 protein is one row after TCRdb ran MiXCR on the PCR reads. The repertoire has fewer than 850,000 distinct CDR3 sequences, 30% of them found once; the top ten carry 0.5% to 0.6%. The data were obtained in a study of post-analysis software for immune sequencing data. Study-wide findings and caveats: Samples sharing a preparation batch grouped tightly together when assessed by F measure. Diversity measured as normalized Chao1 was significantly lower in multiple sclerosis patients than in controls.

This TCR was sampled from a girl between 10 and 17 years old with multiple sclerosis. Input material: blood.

The CDR3 DNA is TGTGCCAGCAGCCCAGCGCGGACGCTCGCCACAGATACGCAGTATTTT. It encodes CASSPARTLATDTQYF. V gene TRBV7-9 combines with J gene TRBJ2-3, with D unresolved. Trimming removed 5 bases at V and 2 bases at J, with 17 bases between. CDR1 and CDR2 from the germline V gene are SEHNR and FQNEAQ (reference sequence). The CDR3 is 16 residues long.